This entry lists 19 T cell receptor beta chains sequenced from one sample in a study of blood T cell repertoires in COVID-19. Some clones are missing from TCRdb's copy, which holds only in-frame ones; the method was immunoSEQ multiplex PCR. Seen here are some 90,000 clones, 86% observed once, and the top ten hold roughly 25%. The sample taken for sequencing was peripheral blood. The source is a human donor in a cohort sampled during active COVID-19.

The rearrangement joins TRBV12-3 or TRBV12-4 to TRBJ1-5, with D hard to call. There are 13 residues in the CDR3. V lost 4 bases and J lost 6, with 10 bases in between. Written as DNA, the CDR3 is TGTGCCAGCAGTTCCGGGATAGCTCAGCCCCAGCATTTT. Translation: CASSSGIAQPQHF.

Comment on this clone: At one end, the junction sequence differs from germline, possibly due to a read error. The chain is built from TRBV10-1 and TRBJ2-5, with 9 bases lining up with TRBD1. Germline values: CDR1 WNHNN, CDR2 SYGVQD (reference sequence). CDR3 length: 13 residues. CDR3 sequence: CASSESSGTGQHF. DNA for the CDR3: TGCGCCAGCAGTGAGTCGAGTGGGACAGGGCAACACTTC.

The chain combines TRBV2 with TRBJ1-1; tentatively, D is TRBD1 (6 bases). The CDR3 length is 14 residues. The V end was cut by 4 bases, the J end by 5 bases, with 14 bases between. Germline V gives CDR1 SNHLY, CDR2 FYNNEI. The CDR3 is CASSVRGGRTEAFF. For the CDR3, the DNA is TGTGCCAGCAGTGTACGGGGGGGGCGGACTGAAGCTTTCTTT.

This chain links TRBV29-1 with TRBJ2-1, with 9 bases aligning to TRBD2. The CDR3 runs to 15 residues. Germline V lookup: CDR1 SQVTM, CDR2 ANQGSEA. Trimming at V came to 3 bases and at J to 5 bases, leaving 8 bases not matched to a gene. The chain's CDR3 is CSVDTASGANNEQFF. CDR3 nucleotides: TGCAGCGTTGATACGGCTAGCGGGGCCAACAATGAGCAGTTCTTC.

The V call is TRBV12-3 or TRBV12-4, the J call TRBJ1-1; no clear D. The CDR3 is 13 amino acids. V lost 1 base to trimming and J lost 3 bases, with 6 bases between them. The CDR3 DNA follows: TGTGCCAGCAGTTTAGATCGTCACACTGAAGCTTTCTTT. Amino acid sequence: CASSLDRHTEAFF.

The chain carries TRBV5-5 and TRBJ1-1; 7 bases are shared with TRBD1. V shed 4 bases and J 8 bases; nucleotides not matched to a gene: 5. Germline CDR1 reads SGHKS; CDR2 reads YYEKEE (reference sequence). CDR3 size: 12 residues. The CDR3 here is CASSRGQREAFF. In DNA, the CDR3 is TGTGCCAGCAGCCGGGGACAGAGGGAAGCTTTCTTT.

V usage is TRBV24-1 and J usage is TRBJ2-1, with 9 bases fitting TRBD1. Germline V gene sequence: CDR1 KGHDR, CDR2 SFDVKD. The junction had 7 bases not matched to a gene; V was cut back by 3 bases and J by 5 bases. The CDR3 runs 16 residues. The CDR3, as DNA: TGTGCCACCAGTGATCCCGGGACAGGGTCCCACAATGAGCAGTTCTTC. This gives the protein CATSDPGTGSHNEQFF.

In this sample, this clone turned up once. The chain has TRBV2 and TRBJ2-5; D uncertain. The V gene's germline CDR1 is SNHLY and CDR2 FYNNEI. The ends were cut back, 2 bases at V and 3 bases at J, with 4 bases in the middle. The CDR3 sequence is 12 residues long. For the CDR3, the DNA is TGTGCCAGCAGTGAACGGGAAGAGACCCAGTACTTC. It is translated as CASSEREETQYF.

The rearrangement uses TRBV28 and TRBJ2-5, with 7 bases that match TRBD1. CDR3 length: 14 residues. V lost 5 bases and J lost 0; bases outside the gene matches: 3. Per the germline V gene, CDR1 is MDHEN and CDR2 is SYDVKM. CDR3 in DNA: TGTGCCAGCAGTGCGACAGGGTACCAAGAGACCCAGTACTTC. Protein sequence: CASSATGYQETQYF.

The CDR3 region is CASSPLAGVNNEQFF. The CDR3 bases are TGTGCCAGCTCACCGCTAGCGGGAGTGAACAATGAGCAGTTCTTC. V is TRBV18 and J is TRBJ2-1; TRBD2 agrees at 10 bases. The CDR3 spans 15 residues. The trim removed 3 bases at V and 5 bases at J, leaving 4 bases unmatched. The germline V gene encodes CDR1 KGHSH and CDR2 LQKENI.

The rearrangement links TRBV6-5 to TRBJ1-2; 8 positions agree with TRBD1. The CDR3 has 13 amino acids. The V gene end was trimmed by 5 bases and the J gene end by 10 bases; junction bases not matched to a gene: 9. Germline V gives CDR1 MNHEY, CDR2 SVGAGI. CDR3: CASSPGQVSAYTF. The CDR3 coding sequence is TGTGCCAGCAGTCCGGGACAGGTGTCTGCCTACACCTTC.

This chain joins TRBV9 and TRBJ2-5, with 10 bases fitting TRBD2. After removal of 2 bases from V and 4 bases from J, the junction contained 14 bases not matched to a gene. Germline loops: CDR1 SGDLS, CDR2 YYNGEE. There are 18 residues in the CDR3. CDR3 DNA sequence: TGTGCCAGCAGCGTGGCCCCTAGCGGGGGAATCTCCGGAGAGACCCAGTACTTC. This codes for CASSVAPSGGISGETQYF. Using reference TRBV9 and TRBJ2-5 for the parts outside the CDR3, the full variable domain is DSGVTQTPKHLITATGQRVTLRCSPRSGDLSVYWYQQSLDQGLQFLIQYYNGEERAKGNILERFSAQQFPDLHSELNLSSLELGDSALYFCASSVAPSGGISGETQYFGPGTRLLVL.

V and J are TRBV3-1 (or the pseudogene TRBV3-2) and TRBJ1-1, with D perhaps TRBD1 (6 bases). Trimming shortened V by 6 bases and J by 0 bases, and 11 bases separated the two germline ends. Germline V gene sequence: CDR1 LGHDT, CDR2 YNNKEL (reference sequence). The CDR3 runs to 14 residues. In DNA, the CDR3 is TGTGCCAGCAGTCCACAGGGAATGAACACTGAAGCTTTCTTT. Translated: CASSPQGMNTEAFF.

The rearrangement links TRBV6-5 to TRBJ2-3; a weak D match, TRBD2 (5 bases). Deletions cut 0 bases from V and 4 bases from J, with 14 bases between. The CDR3 consists of 16 residues. Per the germline V gene, CDR1 is MNHEY and CDR2 is SVGAGI. The CDR3 sequence: CASSYSRGLSADTQYF. CDR3 nucleotides: TGTGCCAGCAGTTACTCTCGCGGACTGAGCGCAGATACGCAGTATTTT.

This clone appeared once. V and J are TRBV10-3 and TRBJ1-1; 8 nucleotides align to TRBD1. The CDR3 is made up of 15 amino acids. Germline CDR1 reads ENHRY; CDR2 reads SYGVKD. V was pared by 2 bases and J by 1 base, with 3 bases of the junction left unmatched. The CDR3 loop is CAISEPGQANTEAFF. The CDR3 DNA is TGTGCCATCAGTGAGCCGGGACAGGCGAACACTGAAGCTTTCTTT.

The gene calls are TRBV24-1 and TRBJ1-5, with 7 bases fitting TRBD1. This CDR3 has 14 residues. Germline-derived CDR1 and CDR2 are KGHDR and SFDVKD. V trimming: 9 bases; J trimming: 0 bases; junction bases outside the gene matches: 4. The CDR3 DNA follows: TGTGCCACCCAGGGACAGAATAGCAATCAGCCCCAGCATTTT. Protein: CATQGQNSNQPQHF.

The chain is built from TRBV28 and TRBJ2-7; weak D call: TRBD1 (6 bases). V was trimmed by 10 bases and J by 2 bases, leaving 9 bases between them. CDR3 length equals 11 residues. The germline gives CDR1 MDHEN, CDR2 SYDVKM. The CDR3 sequence: CATGTPYEQYF. DNA for the CDR3: TGTGCCACCGGGACACCCTACGAGCAGTACTTC.

This clone was picked up a small number of times. This chain uses TRBV7-9 with TRBJ2-5; 7 bases agree with TRBD1. The CDR3 contains 14 residues. Germline CDR1 is SEHNR and CDR2 is FQNEAQ (reference sequence). V dropped 4 bases and J dropped 5; count of bases not matched to a gene: 7. The CDR3: CASSSRQGWETQYF. CDR3 in DNA: TGTGCCAGCAGCTCCCGACAGGGCTGGGAGACCCAGTACTTC.

This sequence joins TRBV7-8 and TRBJ2-3, with D possibly being TRBD2 (6 bases). Trimming took off 6 bases at V and 0 bases at J, with 13 bases between the two ends. This CDR3 comprises 15 residues. The V gene's germline CDR1 is SGHVS and CDR2 FQNEAQ. CDR3: CASRTRDSSTDTQYF. The DNA of the CDR3 is TGTGCCAGCAGGACCCGGGACTCGAGCACAGATACGCAGTATTTT.